This record covers a single T cell receptor (beta chain). The antigen remains undetermined. Other nucleotide sequences in the sample specify the same CDR3. The V gene end was trimmed by 4 bases and the J gene end by 3 bases; junction bases not matched to a gene: 2. The CDR3 has 13 residues. Germline CDR1 is SGHNT and CDR2 is YYREEE (reference sequence). The sample belongs to a study of shared clonotypes between healthy human individuals. Around 30,000 T cell genomes, or roughly 200 ng DNA, went into the sorted-subset replicate PCRs. Here immunoSEQ multiplex PCR was the method, and the copy in TCRdb shows in-frame clones only, minus some. The sample includes a few million clones, 90% to 96% of them seen just once. Whole-study results and caveats: Sorted-subset samples were not fully sequenced, rarefaction indicated. Non-shared clonotypes were found to have lower generation probabilities than the clonotypes that were shared by all four of the sorted-subset donors. Investigators collected only blood, and repertoires in tissues likely differ.

Material: naive CD4+ T cells sorted from blood. Subset described: CD45RA+ positively selected. The chain links TRBV5-4 to TRBJ2-7, with 9 bases matching TRBD1. The origin of this receptor is a young man in good health. The CDR3 loop is CASSRTGDYEQYF. DNA for the CDR3: TGTGCCAGCAGCAGGACAGGGGACTACGAGCAGTACTTC.